Listed below are T cell receptor beta chains from one sample, sequenced in a study of technical replicates of blood from several donors. Assay: immunoSEQ multiplex PCR; the TCRdb copy retains only in-frame clones and omits some. This table has under 95,000 clones, roughly 90% appearing once. The material sequenced was T cells isolated from PBMCs. The receptor source for this set is a human donor in good health. CDR3s include the opening cysteine and the closing phenylalanine or tryptophan. Where a row states a size, it is once, few, many or the class of an expanded clone; other rows omit it.

TRBJ2-1,TRBV27,15,.,CASSSLQTGDFEQFF
TRBJ2-1,TRBV11-2,16,.,CASSSVKGEQYNEQFF
TRBJ2-2,TRBV4-3,16,.,CASSQVLRGRTGELFF
TRBJ1-1,TRBV4-3,14,.,CASSQDRGNTEAFF
TRBJ2-1,TRBV6-1,14,.,CASSLSGRSNEQFF
TRBJ2-2,TRBV6-5,16,.,CASSWKGQADTGELFF
TRBJ1-1,TRBV7-9,12,.,CASSAREGSAFF
TRBJ2-7,TRBV7-9,18,.,CASSSPGQGAFWSYEQYF
TRBJ1-1,TRBV11-2,15,.,CASRSGTGALGEAFF
TRBJ1-5,TRBV7-9,15,.,CASSSPEGGNQPQHF
TRBJ2-2,TRBV27,17,.,CASSRTSGRALAGELFF
TRBJ2-7,TRBV7-2,16,.,CASSLISLQGAYERYF
TRBJ2-3,TRBV11-3,19,.,CASSCSRDSFRCPTDTQYF
TRBJ2-7,TRBV15,23,.,CATSRDPPGRPPGLAGVFNEQYF
TRBJ2-3,TRBV30,15,.,CAWTPGLAMADTQYF
TRBJ1-1,TRBV5-4,14,.,CASSLGRGLSEAFF
TRBJ2-2,TRBV11-2,15,.,CASSLLREGTGELFF
TRBJ2-2,TRBV10-3,12,.,CAISRGYGELFF
TRBJ2-2,TRBV7-8,14,.,CASSLATGGWELFF
TRBJ2-3,TRBV29-1,17,.,CSVAGITSGFITDTQYF
TRBJ1-2,TRBV9,13,.,CASSVGPSYGYTF
TRBJ1-4,TRBV10-3,15,once,CAISDPDRANEKLFF
TRBJ2-7,TRBV19,14,.,CASSRRRAGDEQYF
TRBJ2-7,TRBV4-3,15,once,CASSLSGTTSYEQYF
TRBJ2-1,TRBV28,13,.,CASSLYLAREQFF
TRBJ1-2,TRBV11-3,16,once,CASSLEGRTGAYGYTF